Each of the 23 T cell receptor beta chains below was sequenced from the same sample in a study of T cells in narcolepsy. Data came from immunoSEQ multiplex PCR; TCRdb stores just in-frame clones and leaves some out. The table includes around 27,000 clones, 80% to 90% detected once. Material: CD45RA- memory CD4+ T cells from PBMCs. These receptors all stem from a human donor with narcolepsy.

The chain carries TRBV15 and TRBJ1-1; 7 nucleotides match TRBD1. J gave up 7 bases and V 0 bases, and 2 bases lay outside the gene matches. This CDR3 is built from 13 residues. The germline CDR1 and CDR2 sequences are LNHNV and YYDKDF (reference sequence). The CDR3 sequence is CATSRDRTGEAFF. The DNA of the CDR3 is TGTGCCACCAGCAGAGATCGGACAGGTGAAGCTTTCTTT.

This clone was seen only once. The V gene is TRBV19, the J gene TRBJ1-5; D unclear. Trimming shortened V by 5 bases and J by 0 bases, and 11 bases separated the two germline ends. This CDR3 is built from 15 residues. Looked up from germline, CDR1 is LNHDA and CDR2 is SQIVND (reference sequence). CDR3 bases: TGTGCCAGTAGTGTATACAGTGATAGCAATCAGCCCCAGCATTTT. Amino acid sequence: CASSVYSDSNQPQHF.

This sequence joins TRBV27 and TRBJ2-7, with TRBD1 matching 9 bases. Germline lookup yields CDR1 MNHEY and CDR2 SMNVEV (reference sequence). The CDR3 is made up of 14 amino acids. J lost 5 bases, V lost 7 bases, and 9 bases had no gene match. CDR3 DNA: TGTGCCAGCAAGAGGGGACAGGGTATCCACGAGCAGTACTTC. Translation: CASKRGQGIHEQYF.

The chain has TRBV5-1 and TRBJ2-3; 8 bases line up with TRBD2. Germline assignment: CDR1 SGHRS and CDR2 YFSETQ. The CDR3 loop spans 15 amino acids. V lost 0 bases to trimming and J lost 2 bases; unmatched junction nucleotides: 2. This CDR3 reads CASSLAAGDTDTQYF. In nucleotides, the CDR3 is TGCGCCAGCAGCTTGGCAGCGGGGGACACAGATACGCAGTATTTT.

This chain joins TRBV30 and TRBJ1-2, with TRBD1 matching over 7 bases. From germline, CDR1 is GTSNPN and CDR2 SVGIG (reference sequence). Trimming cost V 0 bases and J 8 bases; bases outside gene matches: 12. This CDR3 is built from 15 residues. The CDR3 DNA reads TGTGCCTGGAGTGTCCACAAGGACAGGCAGAGGGGCTACACCTTC. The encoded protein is CAWSVHKDRQRGYTF.

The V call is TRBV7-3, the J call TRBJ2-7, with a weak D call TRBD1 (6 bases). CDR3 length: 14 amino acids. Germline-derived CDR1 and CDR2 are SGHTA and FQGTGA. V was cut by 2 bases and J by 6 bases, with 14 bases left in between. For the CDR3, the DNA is TGTGCCAGCAGCTTACGTCCGCGAGGGGGCGAGCAGTACTTC. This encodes CASSLRPRGGEQYF.

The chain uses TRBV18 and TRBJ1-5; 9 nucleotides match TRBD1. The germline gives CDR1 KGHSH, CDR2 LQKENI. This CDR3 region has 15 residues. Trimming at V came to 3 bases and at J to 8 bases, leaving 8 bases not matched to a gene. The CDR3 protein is CASSPRDRVGEPQHF. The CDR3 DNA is TGTGCCAGCTCACCCCGGGACAGGGTGGGTGAGCCCCAGCATTTT.

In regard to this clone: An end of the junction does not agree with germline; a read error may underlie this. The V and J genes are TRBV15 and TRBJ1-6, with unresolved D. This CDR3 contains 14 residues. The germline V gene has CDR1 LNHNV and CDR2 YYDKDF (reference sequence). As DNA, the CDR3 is TGTGCCACCAGTGGGAGCTCCTATAATTCACTCCTCCACTTT. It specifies CATSGSSYNSLLHF.

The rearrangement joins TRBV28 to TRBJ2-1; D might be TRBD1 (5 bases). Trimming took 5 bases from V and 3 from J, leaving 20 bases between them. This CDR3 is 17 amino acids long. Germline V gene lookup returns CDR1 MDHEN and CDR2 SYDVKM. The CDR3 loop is CASSPQQGFGYYNEQFF. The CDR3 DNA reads TGTGCCAGCAGTCCACAGCAGGGATTTGGCTACTACAATGAGCAGTTCTTC.

The CDR3 nucleotides are TGTGCCTGCCGCCGGGGGGACACTGAAGCTTTCTTT. This translates into CACRRGDTEAFF. This rearrangement joins TRBV30 to TRBJ1-1; TRBD1 might be the D (5 bases). Deletions cut 6 bases from V and 3 bases from J, with 11 bases between. From germline, CDR1 is GTSNPN and CDR2 SVGIG (reference sequence). The CDR3 sequence is 12 residues long. Complete variable domain (other parts from reference TRBV30 and TRBJ1-1): SQTIHQWPATLVQPVGSPLSLECTVEGTSNPNLYWYRQAAGRGLQLLFYSVGIGQISSEVPQNLSASRPQDRQFILSSKKLLLSDSGFYLCACRRGDTEAFFGQGTRLTVV.

The CDR3 loop is CASSYLWGADYGYTF. The DNA of the CDR3 is TGTGCCAGCAGCTACCTGTGGGGGGCGGACTATGGCTACACCTTC. The chain recombines TRBV28 with TRBJ1-2; maybe TRBD1 (6 bases). The CDR3 totals 15 residues. Germline V gives CDR1 MDHEN, CDR2 SYDVKM. The ends were cut back, 6 bases at V and 3 bases at J, with 17 bases in the middle.

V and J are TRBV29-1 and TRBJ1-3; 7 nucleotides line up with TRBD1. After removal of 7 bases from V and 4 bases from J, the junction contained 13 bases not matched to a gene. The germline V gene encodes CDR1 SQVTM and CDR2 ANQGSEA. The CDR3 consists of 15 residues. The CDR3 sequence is CSAVEGAMRGNTIYF. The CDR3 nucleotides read TGCAGCGCTGTAGAGGGGGCAATGCGAGGAAACACCATATATTTT.

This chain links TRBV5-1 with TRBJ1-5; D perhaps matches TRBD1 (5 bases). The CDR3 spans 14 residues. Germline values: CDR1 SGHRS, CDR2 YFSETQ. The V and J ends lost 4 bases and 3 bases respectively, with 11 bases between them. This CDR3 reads CASSLGGYNQPQHF. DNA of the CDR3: TGCGCCAGCAGCCTCGGGGGGTACAATCAGCCCCAGCATTTT.

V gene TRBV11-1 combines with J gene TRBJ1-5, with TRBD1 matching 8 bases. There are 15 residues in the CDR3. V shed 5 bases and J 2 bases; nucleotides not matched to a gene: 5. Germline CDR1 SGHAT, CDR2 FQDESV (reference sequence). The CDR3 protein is CASSPGQGGNQPQHF. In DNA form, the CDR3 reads TGTGCCAGCAGCCCCGGACAGGGCGGCAATCAGCCCCAGCATTTT.

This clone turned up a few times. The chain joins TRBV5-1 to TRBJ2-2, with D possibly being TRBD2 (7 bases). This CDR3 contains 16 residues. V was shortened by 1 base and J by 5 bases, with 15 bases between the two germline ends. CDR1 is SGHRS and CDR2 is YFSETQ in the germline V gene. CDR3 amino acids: CASSLTGGAGTGELFF. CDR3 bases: TGCGCCAGCAGCTTGACGGGGGGCGCAGGGACCGGGGAGCTGTTTTTT.

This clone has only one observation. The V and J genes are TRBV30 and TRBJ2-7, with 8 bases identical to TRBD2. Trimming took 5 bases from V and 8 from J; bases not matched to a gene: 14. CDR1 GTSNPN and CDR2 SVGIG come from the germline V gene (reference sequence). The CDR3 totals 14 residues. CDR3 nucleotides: TGTGCCTGGGGTACCGGGACTAGTGATATACAGCAGTACTTC. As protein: CAWGTGTSDIQQYF.

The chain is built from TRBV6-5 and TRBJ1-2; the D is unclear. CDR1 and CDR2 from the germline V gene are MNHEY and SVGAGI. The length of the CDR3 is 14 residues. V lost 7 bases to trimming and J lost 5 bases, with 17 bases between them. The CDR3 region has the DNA TGTGCCAGCAAACGGGTTCCCAAGGAGTATGGCTACACCTTC. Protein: CASKRVPKEYGYTF.

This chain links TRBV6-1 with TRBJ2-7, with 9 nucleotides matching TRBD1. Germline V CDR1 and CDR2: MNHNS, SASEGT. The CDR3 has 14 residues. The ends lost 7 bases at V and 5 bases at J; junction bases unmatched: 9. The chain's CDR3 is CASKGGTGYNEQYF. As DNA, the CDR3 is TGTGCCAGCAAGGGCGGGACAGGGTACAACGAGCAGTACTTC.

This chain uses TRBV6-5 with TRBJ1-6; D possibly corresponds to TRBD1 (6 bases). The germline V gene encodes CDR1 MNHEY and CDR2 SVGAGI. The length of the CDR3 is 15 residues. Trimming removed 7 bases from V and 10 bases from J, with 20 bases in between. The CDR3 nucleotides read TGTGCCAGCACTATAAACCATCACGGGGGCTCACCCCTCCACTTT. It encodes CASTINHHGGSPLHF.

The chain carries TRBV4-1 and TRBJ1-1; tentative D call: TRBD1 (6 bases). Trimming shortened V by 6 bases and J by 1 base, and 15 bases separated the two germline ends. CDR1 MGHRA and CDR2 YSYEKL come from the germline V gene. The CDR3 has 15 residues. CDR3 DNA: TGCGCCAGCAGTCAAATCGGGGGGCCGAACACTGAAGCTTTCTTT. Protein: CASSQIGGPNTEAFF.

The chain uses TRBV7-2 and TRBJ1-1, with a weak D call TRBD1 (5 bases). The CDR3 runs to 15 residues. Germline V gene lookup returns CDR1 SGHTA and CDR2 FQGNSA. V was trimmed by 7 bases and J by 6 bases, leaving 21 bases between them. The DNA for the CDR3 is TGTGCCAGCACAAGAGTGGCAGGGCAAACGTCTGAAGCTTTCTTT. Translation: CASTRVAGQTSEAFF.

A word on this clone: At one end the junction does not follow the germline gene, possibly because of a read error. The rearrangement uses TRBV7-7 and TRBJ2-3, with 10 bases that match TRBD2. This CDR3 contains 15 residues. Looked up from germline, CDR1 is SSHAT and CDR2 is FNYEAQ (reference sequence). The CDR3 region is CASSLGLAGADTQYF. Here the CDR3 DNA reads TGTGCTAGCAGCTTAGGCCTAGCGGGAGCAGATACGCAGTATTTT.

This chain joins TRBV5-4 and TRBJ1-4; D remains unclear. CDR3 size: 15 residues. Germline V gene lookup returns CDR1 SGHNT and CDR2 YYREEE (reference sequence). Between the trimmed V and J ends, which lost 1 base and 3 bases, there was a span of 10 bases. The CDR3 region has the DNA TGTGCCAGCAGCTTGTCGGGGAGGGCTAATGAAAAACTGTTTTTT. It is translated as CASSLSGRANEKLFF.